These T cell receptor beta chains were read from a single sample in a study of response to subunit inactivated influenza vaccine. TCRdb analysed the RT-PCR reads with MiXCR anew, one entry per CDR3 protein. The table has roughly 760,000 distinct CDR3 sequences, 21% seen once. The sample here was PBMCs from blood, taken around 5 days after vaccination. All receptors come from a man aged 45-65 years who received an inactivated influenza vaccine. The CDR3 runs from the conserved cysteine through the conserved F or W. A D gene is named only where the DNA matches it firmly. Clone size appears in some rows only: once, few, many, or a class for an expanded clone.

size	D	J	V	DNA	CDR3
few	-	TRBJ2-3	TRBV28	TGTGCCAGCAGGCATGAGGGGTCGACCACAGATACGCAGTATTTT	CASRHEGSTTDTQYF
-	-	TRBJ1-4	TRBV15	TGTGCCACCAGCAGAGGACGGATTGCAACTAATGAAAAACTGTTTTTT	CATSRGRIATNEKLFF
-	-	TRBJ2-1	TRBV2	TGTGCCAGCAGTGGAGCGAGCGCCTACAATGAGCAGTTCTTC	CASSGASAYNEQFF
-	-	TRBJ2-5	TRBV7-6	TGTGCCAGCGGAAGGGGAGAGACCCGGGGAGGCTCAGAGACCCAGTACTTC	CASGRGETRGGSETQYF
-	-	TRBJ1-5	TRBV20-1	TGCAGTGCTAGAAGATCAGGGAGGCGGAATCAGCCCCAGCATTTT	CSARRSGRRNQPQHF
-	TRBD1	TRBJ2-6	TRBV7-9	TGTGCCAGCAGACCCACAGGGGTCGGGGCCAACGTCCTGACTTTC	CASRPTGVGANVLTF
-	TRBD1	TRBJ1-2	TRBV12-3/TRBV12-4	TGTGCCAGCAGCCAGACAGGGGGCGATGATGGCTACACCTTC	CASSQTGGDDGYTF
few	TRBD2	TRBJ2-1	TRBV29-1	TGCAGCGGCTCTAGCGGGGGGTCCTACAATGAGCAGTTCTTC	CSGSSGGSYNEQFF
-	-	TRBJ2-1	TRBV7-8	TGTGCCAGCAGCCCCGCCGGGGATGAGCAGTTCTTC	CASSPAGDEQFF
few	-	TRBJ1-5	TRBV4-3	TGCGCCAGCAGCCAAGATTTTTACAGCTATCAGCCCCAGCATTTT	CASSQDFYSYQPQHF
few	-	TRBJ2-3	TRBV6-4	TGTGCCAGCAGTGACTCCGGAGCGGTCACAGATACGCAGTATTTT	CASSDSGAVTDTQYF
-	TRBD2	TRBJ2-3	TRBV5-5	TGTGCCAGCTCGGGACTAGCGTCCGCTGTTCGCACAGATACGCAGTATTTT	CASSGLASAVRTDTQYF
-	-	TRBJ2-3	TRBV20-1	TGCAGTGCGCGCAATGGGGGGCCACCCCAGTATTTT	CSARNGGPPQYF
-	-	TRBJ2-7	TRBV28	TGTGCCAGCACCCCCCGTCCGGCCCTCTCCTACGAGCAGTACTTC	CASTPRPALSYEQYF
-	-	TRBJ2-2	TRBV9	TGTGCCAGCAGCGCCTACAGGGCGGTCACCGGGGAGCTGTTTTTT	CASSAYRAVTGELFF
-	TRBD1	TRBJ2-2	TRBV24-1	TGTGCCACCAGTGATCCGACAGGGGGAAAGAACACCGGGGAGCTGTTTTTT	CATSDPTGGKNTGELFF
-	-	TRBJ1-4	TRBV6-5	TGTGCCAGCAGTTCCTCGGACAGACGGCCTAATGAAAAACTGTTTTTT	CASSSSDRRPNEKLFF
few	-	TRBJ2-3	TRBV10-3	TGTGCCATCAGTGAGTATAAGAGGGAGAGCACAGATACGCAGTATTTT	CAISEYKRESTDTQYF
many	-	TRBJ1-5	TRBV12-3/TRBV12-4	TGTGCCAGCAGTTTAAGGGGCTCCCATCAGCCCCAGCATTTT	CASSLRGSHQPQHF
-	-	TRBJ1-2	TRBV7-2	TGTGCCAGCAGTCCGGGGGGTCCGGGGTATGGCTACACCTTC	CASSPGGPGYGYTF
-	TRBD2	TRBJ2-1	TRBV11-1	TGTGCCAGCAGCTTACCCGCCCCCGGGACTAGCGGGAGAGACTCCTACAATGAGCAGTTCTTC	CASSLPAPGTSGRDSYNEQFF
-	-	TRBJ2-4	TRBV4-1	TGCGCCAGCAGCCAATTATTAGCCAAAAACATTCAGTACTTC	CASSQLLAKNIQYF
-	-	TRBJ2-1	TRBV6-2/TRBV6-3	TGTGCCAGCAGTTACATCGGAGGCTACAATGAGCAGTTCTTC	CASSYIGGYNEQFF
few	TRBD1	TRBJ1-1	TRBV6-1	TGTGCCAGCAGGTCCGGGACAGGGGGTAACACTGAAGCTTTCTTT	CASRSGTGGNTEAFF
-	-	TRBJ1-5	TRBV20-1	TGCAGTGCTAGAGTCCCGGGGGCGATTGTCAATCAGCCCCAGCATTTT	CSARVPGAIVNQPQHF
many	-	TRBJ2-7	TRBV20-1	TGCAGTGCTAAAGGCGAGCAGTACTTC	CSAKGEQYF
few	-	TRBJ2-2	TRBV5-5	TGTGCCAGCAGCTTGTGGTACCAGAACACCGGGGAGCTGTTTTTT	CASSLWYQNTGELFF
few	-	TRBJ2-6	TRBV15	TGTGCCACCAGCGAGACATGGAGCTCTGGGGCCAACGTCCTGACTTTC	CATSETWSSGANVLTF
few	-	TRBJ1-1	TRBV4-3	TGCGCCAGCAGCCAACAAGATTTTGGGACGGGGAACACTGAAGCTTTCTTT	CASSQQDFGTGNTEAFF
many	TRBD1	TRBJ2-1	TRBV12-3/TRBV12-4	TGTGCCAGCAGCACCTCAGGGGGCAGGTATGAGCAGTTCTTC	CASSTSGGRYEQFF
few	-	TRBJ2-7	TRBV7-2	TGTGCCAGCAGCTTAGCGCATGGCGAGGCCTACGAGCAGTACTTC	CASSLAHGEAYEQYF
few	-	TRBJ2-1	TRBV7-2	TGTGCCAGCAGCTTAGCGAGCAACAATGAGCAGTTCTTC	CASSLASNNEQFF
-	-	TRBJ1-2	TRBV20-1	TGCAGTGCTGTTGACATGGGCTCTTATGGCTACACCTTC	CSAVDMGSYGYTF
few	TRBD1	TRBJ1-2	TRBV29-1	TGCAGCGTTCTGACAGGGGGCGCGTTTGGCTACACCTTC	CSVLTGGAFGYTF
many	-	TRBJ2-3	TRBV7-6	TGTGCCAGCAGCTTAGTTTTAGGAAGCACAGATACGCAGTATTTT	CASSLVLGSTDTQYF
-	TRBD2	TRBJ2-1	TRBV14	TGTGCCAGCAGCCAATTGACTAGCGGGAGGAGGCTATCAATCCATGAGCAGTTCTTC	CASSQLTSGRRLSIHEQFF
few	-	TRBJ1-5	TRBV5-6	TGTGCCAGCAGCTTAAGGAGGGATCAGCCCCAGCATTTT	CASSLRRDQPQHF
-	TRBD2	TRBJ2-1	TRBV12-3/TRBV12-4	TGTGCCAGCCTAGCGGGAGCCCGGGGGGAATACAATGAGCAGTTCTTC	CASLAGARGEYNEQFF
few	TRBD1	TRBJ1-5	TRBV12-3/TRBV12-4	TGTGCCAGCAGTTCCCAGGGGGTGGAGTCCAATCAGCCCCAGCATTTT	CASSSQGVESNQPQHF
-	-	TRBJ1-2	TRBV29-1	TGCAGCGCACCGGGACATGAGGATGGCTACACCTTC	CSAPGHEDGYTF
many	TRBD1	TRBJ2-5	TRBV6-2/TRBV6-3	TGTGCCAGCAGCCGAGGCCAGGGGGCTGGAGAGACCCAGTACTTC	CASSRGQGAGETQYF
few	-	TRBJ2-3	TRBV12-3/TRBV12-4	TGTGCCAGCAGTTTGACCAGGTTCGTGGATACGCAGTATTTT	CASSLTRFVDTQYF
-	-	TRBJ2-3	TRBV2	TGTGCCAGCCGTAAAGGGGGGGCCAGGGTAACAGATACGCAGTATTTT	CASRKGGARVTDTQYF
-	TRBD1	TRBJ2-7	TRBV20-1	TGCAGTGCTAGCCCCGCCGGGACAGGGGTATCCGAGCAGTACTTC	CSASPAGTGVSEQYF
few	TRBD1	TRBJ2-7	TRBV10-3	TGTGCCACTCGACAGGGTACCTACGAGCAGTACTTC	CATRQGTYEQYF
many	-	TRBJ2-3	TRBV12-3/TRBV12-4	TGTGCCAGCAGTTCTGAAACAGATACGCAGTATTTT	CASSSETDTQYF
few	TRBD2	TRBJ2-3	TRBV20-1	TGCAGTGCTAGAACTAGCGGGAGTGGCGCAGATACGCAGTATTTT	CSARTSGSGADTQYF